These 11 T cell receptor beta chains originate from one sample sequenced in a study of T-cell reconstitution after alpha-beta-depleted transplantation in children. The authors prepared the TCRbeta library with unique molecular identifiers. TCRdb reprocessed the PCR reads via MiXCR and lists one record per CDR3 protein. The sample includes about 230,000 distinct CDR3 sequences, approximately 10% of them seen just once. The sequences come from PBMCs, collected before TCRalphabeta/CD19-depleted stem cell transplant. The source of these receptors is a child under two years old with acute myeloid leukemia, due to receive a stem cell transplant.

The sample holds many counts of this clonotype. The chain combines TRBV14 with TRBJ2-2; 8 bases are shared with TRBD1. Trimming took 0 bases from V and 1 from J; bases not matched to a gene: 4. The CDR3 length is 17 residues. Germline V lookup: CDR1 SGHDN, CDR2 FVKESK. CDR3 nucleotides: TGTGCCAGCAGCCAAGAAGGACAGGGTTTGAACACCGGGGAGCTGTTTTTT. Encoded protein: CASSQEGQGLNTGELFF.

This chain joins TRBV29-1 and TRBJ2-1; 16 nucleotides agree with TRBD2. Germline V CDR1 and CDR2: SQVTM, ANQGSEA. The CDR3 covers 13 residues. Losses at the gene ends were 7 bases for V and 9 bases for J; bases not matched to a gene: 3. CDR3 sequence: CSGGLAGGTEQFF. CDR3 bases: TGCAGCGGGGGACTAGCGGGAGGGACTGAGCAGTTCTTC.

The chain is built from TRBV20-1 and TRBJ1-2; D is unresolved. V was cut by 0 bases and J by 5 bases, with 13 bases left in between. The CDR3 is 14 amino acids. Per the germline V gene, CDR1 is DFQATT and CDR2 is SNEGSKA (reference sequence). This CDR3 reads CSARDLGLGYGYTF. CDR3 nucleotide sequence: TGCAGTGCTAGAGATCTAGGACTCGGGTATGGCTACACCTTC.

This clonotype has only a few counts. This CDR3 reads CASSWDRRRTGELFF. The DNA of the CDR3 is TGTGCCAGCAGTTGGGACAGGAGGAGGACCGGGGAGCTGTTTTTT. The chain employs TRBV28 and TRBJ2-2, with 8 bases aligning to TRBD1. The CDR3 spans 15 residues. Germline CDR1 is MDHEN and CDR2 is SYDVKM. Unmatched junction bases numbered 6, after V lost 4 bases and J lost 5 bases.

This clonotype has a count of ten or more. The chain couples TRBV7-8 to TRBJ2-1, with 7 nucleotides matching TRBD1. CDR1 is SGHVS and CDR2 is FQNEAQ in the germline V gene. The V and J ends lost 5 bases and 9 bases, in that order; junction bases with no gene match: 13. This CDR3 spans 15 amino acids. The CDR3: CASSPIRSQGVEQFF. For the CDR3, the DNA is TGTGCCAGCAGCCCTATTCGCTCCCAGGGGGTTGAGCAGTTCTTC. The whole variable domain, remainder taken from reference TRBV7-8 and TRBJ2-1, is GAGVSQSPRYKVAKRGQDVALRCDPISGHVSLFWYQQALGQGPEFLTYFQNEAQLDKSGLPSDRFFAERPEGSVSTLKIQRTQQEDSAVYLCASSPIRSQGVEQFFGPGTRLTVL.

DNA for the CDR3: TGTGCCAGTAGTATAACCGCGACAGGGTCGTGGGGCTACACCTTC. Amino acid sequence: CASSITATGSWGYTF. The chain combines TRBV19 with TRBJ1-2, with 7 bases fitting TRBD1. This CDR3 is 15 amino acids long. The germline gives CDR1 LNHDA, CDR2 SQIVND (reference sequence). The V segment lost 2 bases and the J segment 8 bases; nucleotides outside the gene matches: 11. Full variable domain (outside the CDR3, taken from reference TRBV19 and TRBJ1-2): DGGITQSPKYLFRKEGQNVTLSCEQNLNHDAMYWYRQDPGQGLRLIYYSQIVNDFQKGDIAEGYSVSREKKESFPLTVTSAQKNPTAFYLCASSITATGSWGYTFGSGTRLTVV.

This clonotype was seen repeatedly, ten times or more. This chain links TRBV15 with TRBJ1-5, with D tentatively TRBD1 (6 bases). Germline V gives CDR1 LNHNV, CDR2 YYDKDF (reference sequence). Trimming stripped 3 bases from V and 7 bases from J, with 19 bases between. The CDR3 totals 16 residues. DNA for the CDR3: TGTGCCACCAGCAGGAGGGGGACTTTACTCGGGCAGCCCCAGCATTTT. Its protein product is CATSRRGTLLGQPQHF.

CDR3 loop: CASSSRIETQYF. DNA for the CDR3: TGTGCCAGTAGCTCACGCATAGAGACCCAGTACTTC. The chain recombines TRBV19 with TRBJ2-5; D is unresolved. Germline V gene data show CDR1 as LNHDA and CDR2 as SQIVND (reference sequence). There are 12 residues in the CDR3. The V end was cut by 6 bases, the J end by 4 bases, with 9 bases between. Supplemented by reference TRBV19 and TRBJ2-5, the full variable domain reads DGGITQSPKYLFRKEGQNVTLSCEQNLNHDAMYWYRQDPGQGLRLIYYSQIVNDFQKGDIAEGYSVSREKKESFPLTVTSAQKNPTAFYLCASSSRIETQYFGPGTRLLVL.

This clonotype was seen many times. The CDR3 spells CSAGLAGYNEQFF. CDR3 DNA: TGCAGTGCTGGACTAGCGGGGTACAATGAGCAGTTCTTC. The genes are TRBV20-1 and TRBJ2-1; 12 bases map to TRBD2. Germline-derived CDR1 and CDR2 are DFQATT and SNEGSKA (reference sequence). The CDR3 has 13 amino acids. V lost 5 bases to trimming and J lost 4 bases; unmatched junction nucleotides: 0.

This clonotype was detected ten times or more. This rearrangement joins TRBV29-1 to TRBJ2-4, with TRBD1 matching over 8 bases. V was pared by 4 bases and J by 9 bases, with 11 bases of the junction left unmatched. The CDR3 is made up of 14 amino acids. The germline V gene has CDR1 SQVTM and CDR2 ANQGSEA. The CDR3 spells CSVGDRQGTSIQYF. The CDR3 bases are TGCAGCGTTGGGGACCGACAGGGGACGAGCATTCAGTACTTC.

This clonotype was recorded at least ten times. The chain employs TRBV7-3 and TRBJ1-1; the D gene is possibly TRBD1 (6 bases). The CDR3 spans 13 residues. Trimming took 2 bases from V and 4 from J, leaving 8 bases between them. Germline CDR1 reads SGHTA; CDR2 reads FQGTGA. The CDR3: CASSLGTPTEAFF. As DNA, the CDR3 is TGTGCCAGCAGCTTAGGGACACCCACTGAAGCTTTCTTT.